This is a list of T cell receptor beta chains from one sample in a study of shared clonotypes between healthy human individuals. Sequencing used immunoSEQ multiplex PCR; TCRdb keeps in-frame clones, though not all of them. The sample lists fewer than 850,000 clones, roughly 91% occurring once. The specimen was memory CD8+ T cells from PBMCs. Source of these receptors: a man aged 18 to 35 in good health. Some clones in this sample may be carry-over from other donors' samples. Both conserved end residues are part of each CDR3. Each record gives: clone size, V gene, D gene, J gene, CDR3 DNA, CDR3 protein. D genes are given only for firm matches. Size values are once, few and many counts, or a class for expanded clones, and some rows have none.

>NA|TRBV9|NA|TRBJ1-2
TGTGCCAGCAGCGTCTCATACCAGCTAGGGGAACCCCAGAATCGGGGGGGCTGGGATGGCTACACCTTC
CASSVSYQLGEPQNRGGWDGYTF
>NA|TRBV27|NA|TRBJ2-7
TGTGCCAGCAGTTTTTCTGAGGGCTACGAGCAGTACTTC
CASSFSEGYEQYF
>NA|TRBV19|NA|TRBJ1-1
TGTGCCAGCCGGCCCGGGGAATTAGAAGCTTTCTTT
CASRPGELEAFF
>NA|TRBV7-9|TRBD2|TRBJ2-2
TGTGCCAGCAGCCCTTACGCGGGAGAGCACACCGGGGAGCTGTTTTTT
CASSPYAGEHTGELFF
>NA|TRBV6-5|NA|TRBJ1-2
TGTGCCAGCAGTTACTCGGAACAGTATGGCTACACCTTC
CASSYSEQYGYTF
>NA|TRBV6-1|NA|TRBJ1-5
TGTGCCAGCAGTGAAAAGGACTTACAGCCCCAGCATTTT
CASSEKDLQPQHF
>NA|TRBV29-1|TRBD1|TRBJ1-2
TGCAGCGGGAAGGACAGGGATTATGGCTACACCTTC
CSGKDRDYGYTF
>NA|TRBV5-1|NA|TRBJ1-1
TGCGCCAGCAGCTTGTGGGAAAGGACTGAAGCTTTCTTT
CASSLWERTEAFF
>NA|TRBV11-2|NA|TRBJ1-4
TGTGCCAGCAGCTTAGACGGCAGAATTAATGAAAAACTGTTTTTT
CASSLDGRINEKLFF
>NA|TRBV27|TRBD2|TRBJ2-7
TGTGCCAGCAGTCCTCACACTAGCGGTGTCACCTACGAGCAGTACTTC
CASSPHTSGVTYEQYF
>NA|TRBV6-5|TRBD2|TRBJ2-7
TGTGCCAGCAGCCTGACTAGCGGGAGTTCCTACGAGCAGTACTTC
CASSLTSGSSYEQYF
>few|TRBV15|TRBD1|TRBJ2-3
TGTGCCACCAGCCCACCTTCCAGGGGGCTAAAGACAGATACGCAGTATTTT
CATSPPSRGLKTDTQYF
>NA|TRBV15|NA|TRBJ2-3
TGTGCCACCAGCAGAGTCAGCACAGATACGCAGTATTTT
CATSRVSTDTQYF
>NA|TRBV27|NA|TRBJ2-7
TGTGCCAGCAGTTCCCCCGAGGAGGGCCACTACGAGCAGTACTTC
CASSSPEEGHYEQYF
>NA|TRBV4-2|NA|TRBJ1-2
TGTGCCAGCAGCCAAGAAGCGGCCCAGGGCGTCTATGGCTACACCTTC
CASSQEAAQGVYGYTF
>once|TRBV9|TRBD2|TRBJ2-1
TGTGCCAGCAGCGCCCGTGGGGAGGCGGGAGGCACACCCTACAATGAGCAGTTCTTC
CASSARGEAGGTPYNEQFF
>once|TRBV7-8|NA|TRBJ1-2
TGTGCCAGCATGCTCCCCCGAGGAAGCGGCTACACCTTC
CASMLPRGSGYTF
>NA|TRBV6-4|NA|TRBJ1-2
TGTGCCAGCAGTGATTTCCCAGGATATGGCTACACCTTC
CASSDFPGYGYTF
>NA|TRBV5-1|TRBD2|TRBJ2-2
TGCGCCAGCAGCCAGCGGGAGAGAGGGTTCGGGGAGCTGTTTTTT
CASSQRERGFGELFF
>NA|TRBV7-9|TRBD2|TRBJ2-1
TGTGCCAGCAGTTTAGGGGAGGGCCGAGATGAGCAGTTCTTC
CASSLGEGRDEQFF
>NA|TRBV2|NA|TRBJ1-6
TGTGCCAGCAGTGTCGACAGGCCCAACTCACCCCTCCACTTT
CASSVDRPNSPLHF
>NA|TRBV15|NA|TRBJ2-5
TGTGCCACCAGCAGGGGCGGGGACCCAGAGACCCAGTACTTC
CATSRGGDPETQYF
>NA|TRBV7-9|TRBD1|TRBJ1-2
TGTGCCAGCAGCCACAATCCGGGACAGGGGGTCCGTGGCTACACCTTC
CASSHNPGQGVRGYTF
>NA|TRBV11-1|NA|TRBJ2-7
TGTGCCAGCAGCTCCGGGGTCGAGCAGTACTTC
CASSSGVEQYF
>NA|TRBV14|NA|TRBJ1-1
TGTGCCAGCAGCCAATATTCTCCCGGCGGTAAAGCTTTCTTT
CASSQYSPGGKAFF
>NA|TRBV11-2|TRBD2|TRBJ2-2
TGTGCCAGCAGCTTAGAGCTAGCGGGAGTCGGGGAGCTGTTTTTT
CASSLELAGVGELFF
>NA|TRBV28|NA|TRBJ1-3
TGTGCCAGCAGTTTAGGCAGGCCTCGAAGAAACACCATATATTTT
CASSLGRPRRNTIYF
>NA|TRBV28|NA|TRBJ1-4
TGTGCCAGCACCCTCGAGGGAGAGTTCAATGAAAAACTGTTTTTT
CASTLEGEFNEKLFF
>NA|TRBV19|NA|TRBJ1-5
TGTGCCAGTAGTGCCGGTGGGAGGCCCCAGCATTTT
CASSAGGRPQHF
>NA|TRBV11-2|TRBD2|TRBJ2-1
TGTGCCAGCAGCTTATTCGGGGCGGGGGCCTACAATGAGCAGTTCTTC
CASSLFGAGAYNEQFF
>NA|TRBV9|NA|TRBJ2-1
TGTGCCAGCAGCGTAGCCCGACTGTCGAACAATGAGCAGTTCTTC
CASSVARLSNNEQFF
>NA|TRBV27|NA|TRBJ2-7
TGTGCCAGCAGGCCGACCGGGACCTACGAGCAGTACTTC
CASRPTGTYEQYF
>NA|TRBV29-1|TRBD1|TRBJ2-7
TGCAGCGCGGAGGAGGGACAGGGGGAAGAGCAGTACTTC
CSAEEGQGEEQYF
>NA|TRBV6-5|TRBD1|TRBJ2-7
TGTGCCAGCACCGACAGGGGGCTCGACGAGCAGTACTTC
CASTDRGLDEQYF
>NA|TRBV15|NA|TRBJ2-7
TGTGCCACCAGCGACAGGCAGGGCTACGAGCAGTACTTC
CATSDRQGYEQYF
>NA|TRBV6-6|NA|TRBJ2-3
TGTGCCAGCAGTTACCCTAAGAGGGGCCGTAGCACGCAGTATTTT
CASSYPKRGRSTQYF
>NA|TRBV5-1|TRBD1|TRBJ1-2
TGCGCCAGCAGAGGGACAGGCTATGGCTACACCTTC
CASRGTGYGYTF
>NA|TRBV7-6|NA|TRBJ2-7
TGTGCCAGCAGTTACGCGTGGGGAGGACAACCCTACGAGCAGTACTTC
CASSYAWGGQPYEQYF
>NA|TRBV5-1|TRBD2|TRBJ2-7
TGCGCCAGCAGCCCCCCGGCACGGGAGGGCCTGCACGAGCAGTACTTC
CASSPPAREGLHEQYF
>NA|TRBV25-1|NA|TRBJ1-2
TGTGCCAGCAGTGAAAAAAGGGAGTGGGTTTCTGGCTACACCTTC
CASSEKREWVSGYTF
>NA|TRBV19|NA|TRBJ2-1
TGTGCCAGTAGTTATTCCGGGTATGAGCAGTTCTTC
CASSYSGYEQFF
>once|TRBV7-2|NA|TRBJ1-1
TGTGCCAGCAGCCAGTTCATTTCAGCTGAAGCTTTCTTT
CASSQFISAEAFF
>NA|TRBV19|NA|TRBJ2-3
TGTGCCAGTAGTATAGCATCGGATACGCAGTATTTT
CASSIASDTQYF